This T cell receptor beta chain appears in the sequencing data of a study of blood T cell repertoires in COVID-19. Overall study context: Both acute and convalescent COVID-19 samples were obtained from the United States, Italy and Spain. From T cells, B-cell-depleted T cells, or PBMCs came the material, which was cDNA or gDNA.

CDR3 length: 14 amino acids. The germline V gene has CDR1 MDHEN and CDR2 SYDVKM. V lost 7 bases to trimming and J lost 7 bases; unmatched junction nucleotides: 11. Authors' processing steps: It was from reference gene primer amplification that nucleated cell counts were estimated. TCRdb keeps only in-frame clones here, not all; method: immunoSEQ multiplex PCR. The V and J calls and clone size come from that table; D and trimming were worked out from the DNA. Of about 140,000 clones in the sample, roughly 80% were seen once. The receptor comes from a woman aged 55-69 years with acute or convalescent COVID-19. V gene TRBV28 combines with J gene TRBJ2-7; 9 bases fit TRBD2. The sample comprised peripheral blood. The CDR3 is CASTLSGSFGEQYF. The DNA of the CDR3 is TGTGCCAGCACCCTTAGCGGGAGCTTCGGGGAGCAGTACTTC.